The rows below give T cell receptor beta chains drawn from one sample of a study of CD8+CD57+ T cells in acquired aplastic anemia. One entry per CDR3 protein results from TCRdb running MiXCR on the reads. Here the sample spans 120,000 or so distinct CDR3 sequences, approximately 50% being singletons. Material for sequencing was sorted CD4+, CD8+, or CD8+CD57+ T cells (not recorded which) from PBMCs. The receptors derive from a human donor with aplastic anemia. The CDR3 runs from the conserved cysteine through the conserved F or W. A D gene is named only where the DNA matches it firmly. Clone size appears in some rows only: once, few, many, or a class for an expanded clone.

-	few	TRBV7-2	TRBJ2-1	13	CASSMVPYNEQFF	TGTGCCAGTAGTATGGTTCCTTACAATGAGCAGTTCTTC
-	-	TRBV10-3	TRBJ2-1	13	CAISESSGGVQFF	TGTGCCATCAGTGAGTCCTCGGGGGGCGTACAGTTCTTC
TRBD1	many	TRBV11-1	TRBJ2-3	16	CASSLGTGGSTDTQYF	TGTGCCAGCAGCTTAGGGACAGGGGGTAGCACAGATACGCAGTATTTT
-	few	TRBV19	TRBJ2-1	15	CASSITGMGENEQFF	TGTGCCAGTAGTATAACAGGAATGGGGGAAAATGAGCAGTTCTTC
TRBD1	-	TRBV5-1	TRBJ1-2	15	CASSSGTAINYGYTF	TGCGCCAGCAGCTCCGGGACAGCGATTAACTATGGCTACACCTTC
-	-	TRBV2	TRBJ2-1	12	CASSGQSNEQFF	TGTGCCAGCAGTGGTCAGTCGAACGAGCAGTTCTTC
TRBD1	-	TRBV11-2	TRBJ2-3	16	CASSYGQGGSTDTQYF	TGTGCCAGCAGCTACGGACAGGGAGGTAGTACAGATACGCAGTATTTT
-	-	TRBV20-1	TRBJ2-1	15	CSARDLAGSYNEQFF	TGCAGTGCTAGAGATTTGGCAGGGTCCTACAATGAGCAGTTCTTC
-	many	TRBV27	TRBJ2-5	13	CASSLTQQGSQYF	TGTGCCAGCAGTTTAACTCAGCAAGGGTCCCAGTACTTC
TRBD2	-	TRBV5-1	TRBJ2-5	15	CASSSYGGARETQYF	TGCGCCAGCAGCTCGTACGGGGGGGCCCGAGAGACCCAGTACTTC
-	-	TRBV19	TRBJ2-1	16	CASSIVGGRLYNEQFF	TGTGCCAGTAGTATAGTAGGGGGGAGGCTTTACAATGAGCAGTTCTTC
TRBD1	-	TRBV10-3	TRBJ2-7	14	CAISLGQGEYEQYF	TGTGCCATCAGCCTTGGACAGGGGGAATACGAGCAGTACTTC
TRBD2	-	TRBV7-2	TRBJ2-5	14	CASSLEPSGRAQYF	TGTGCCAGCAGCTTAGAACCTAGCGGGAGGGCCCAGTACTTC
TRBD2	-	TRBV4-2	TRBJ2-7	16	CASSPWTSAFKDEQYF	TGTGCCAGCAGCCCATGGACTAGCGCATTTAAGGACGAGCAGTACTTC
TRBD1	-	TRBV5-1	TRBJ1-1	13	CASSWGQETEAFF	TGCGCCAGCAGCTGGGGACAGGAAACTGAAGCTTTCTTT
-	-	TRBV6-5	TRBJ1-2	13	CASSYRSSDGYTF	TGTGCCAGCAGTTATCGAAGTTCCGATGGCTACACCTTC
TRBD1	-	TRBV5-5	TRBJ1-4	15	CASSQPGQGGEKRFF	TGTGCCAGCAGCCAACCGGGACAGGGGGGTGAAAAACGGTTTTTT
TRBD1	-	TRBV20-1	TRBJ1-5	15	CSARWTGVSNQPQHF	TGCAGTGCTCGCTGGACAGGGGTTAGCAATCAGCCCCAGCATTTT
TRBD2	few	TRBV20-1	TRBJ2-7	12	CSAPLGGIEQYF	TGCAGTGCGCCCCTGGGGGGGATCGAGCAGTACTTC
-	many	TRBV5-6	TRBJ1-5	13	CASSFGSNQPQHF	TGTGCCAGCAGCTTTGGTAGCAATCAGCCCCAGCATTTT
TRBD2	few	TRBV7-9	TRBJ2-7	15	CASSPYSGSIYEQYF	TGTGCCAGCAGCCCGTATAGCGGGAGCATCTACGAGCAGTACTTC
-	-	TRBV9	TRBJ1-1	14	CASSLLGSGTEAFF	TGTGCCAGCAGCCTGCTGGGGTCGGGGACTGAAGCTTTCTTT
TRBD2	few	TRBV29-1	TRBJ2-7	12	CSTRESSYEQYF	TGCAGCACGCGGGAGTCCTCCTACGAGCAGTACTTC
TRBD2	-	TRBV5-1	TRBJ2-3	16	CASSLEGLAVVDTQYF	TGCGCCAGCAGCTTGGAAGGACTAGCAGTTGTAGATACGCAGTATTTT
-	many	TRBV4-2	TRBJ2-4	15	CASSQGAGSKNIQYF	TGTGCCAGCAGCCAGGGGGCAGGATCCAAAAACATTCAGTACTTC
-	few	TRBV30	TRBJ2-7	11	CAGTGAYEQYF	TGTGCCGGAACCGGGGCCTACGAGCAGTACTTC